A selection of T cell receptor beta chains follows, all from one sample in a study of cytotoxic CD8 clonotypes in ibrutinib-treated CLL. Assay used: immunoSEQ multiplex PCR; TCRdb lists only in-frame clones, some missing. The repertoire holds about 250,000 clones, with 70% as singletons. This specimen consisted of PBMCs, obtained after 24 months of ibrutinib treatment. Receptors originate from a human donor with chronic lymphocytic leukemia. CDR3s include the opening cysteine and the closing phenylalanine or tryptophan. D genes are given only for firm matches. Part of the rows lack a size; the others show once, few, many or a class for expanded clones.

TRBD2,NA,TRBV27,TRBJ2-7,CASSRTSGIHEQYF,TGTGCCAGCAGTAGGACTAGCGGGATCCACGAGCAGTACTTC
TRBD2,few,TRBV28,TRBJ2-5,CASSSWTSGQETQYF,TGTGCCAGCAGCTCATGGACTAGCGGACAAGAGACCCAGTACTTC
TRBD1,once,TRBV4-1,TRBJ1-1,CASSQGTGGKNTEAFF,TGCGCCAGCAGCCAAGGGACAGGGGGGAAGAACACTGAAGCTTTCTTT
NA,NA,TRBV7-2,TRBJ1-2,CASTAYYGYTF,TGTGCCAGCACAGCTTACTATGGCTACACCTTC
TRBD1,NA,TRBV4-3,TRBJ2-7,CASSHHPGTGSSYEQYF,TGCGCCAGCAGCCACCACCCTGGGACAGGGAGCTCCTACGAGCAGTACTTC
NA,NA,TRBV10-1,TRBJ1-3,CASTHEEIGNTIYF,TGCGCCAGCACCCACGAAGAAATTGGAAACACCATATATTTT
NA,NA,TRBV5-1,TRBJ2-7,CASSLEGETYEQYF,TGCGCCAGCAGCTTAGAGGGAGAGACCTACGAGCAGTACTTC
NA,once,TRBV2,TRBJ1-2,CASSESGRVDYGYTF,TGTGCCAGCAGTGAAAGCGGCAGGGTGGACTATGGCTACACCTTC
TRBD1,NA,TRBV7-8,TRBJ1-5,CASSLRDRGSNQPQHF,TGTGCCAGCAGCTTACGGGACAGGGGGAGCAATCAGCCCCAGCATTTT
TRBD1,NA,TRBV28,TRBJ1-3,CASSLHRGISGNTIYF,TGTGCCAGCAGCTTACACAGGGGGATATCTGGAAACACCATATATTTT
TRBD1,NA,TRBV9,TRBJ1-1,CASSRTGTGDTEAFF,TGTGCCAGCAGCCGAACCGGGACAGGGGACACTGAAGCTTTCTTT
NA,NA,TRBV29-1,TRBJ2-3,CSVYGSASTDTQYF,TGCAGCGTTTACGGCAGTGCTAGCACAGATACGCAGTATTTT
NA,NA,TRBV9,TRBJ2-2,CASSEGGINTGELFF,TGTGCCAGCAGCGAAGGAGGCATTAACACCGGGGAGCTGTTTTTT
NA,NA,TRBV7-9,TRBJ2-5,CAVGKREETQYF,TGTGCCGTCGGGAAAAGGGAAGAGACCCAGTACTTC
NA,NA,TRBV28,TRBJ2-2,CASTYTGELFF,TGTGCCAGCACCTACACCGGGGAGCTGTTTTTT
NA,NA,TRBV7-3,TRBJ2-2,CASSSQRLPYTGELFF,TGTGCCAGCAGCTCACAGAGATTGCCTTACACCGGGGAGCTGTTTTTT
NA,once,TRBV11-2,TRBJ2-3,CASRAGTDTQYF,TGTGCCAGCAGAGCGGGCACAGATACGCAGTATTTT